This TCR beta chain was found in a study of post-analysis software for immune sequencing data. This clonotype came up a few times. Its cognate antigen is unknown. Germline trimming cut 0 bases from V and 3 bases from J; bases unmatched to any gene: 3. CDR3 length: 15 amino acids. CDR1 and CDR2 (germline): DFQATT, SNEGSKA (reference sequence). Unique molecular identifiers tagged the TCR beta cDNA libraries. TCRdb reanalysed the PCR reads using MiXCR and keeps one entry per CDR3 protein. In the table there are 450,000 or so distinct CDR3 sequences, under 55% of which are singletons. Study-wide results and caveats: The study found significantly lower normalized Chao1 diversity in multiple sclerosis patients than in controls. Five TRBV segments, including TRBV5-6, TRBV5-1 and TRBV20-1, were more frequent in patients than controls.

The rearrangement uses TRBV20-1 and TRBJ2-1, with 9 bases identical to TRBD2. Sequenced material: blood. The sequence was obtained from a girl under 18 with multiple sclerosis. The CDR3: CSARDRSGSYNEQFF. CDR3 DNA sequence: TGCAGTGCTAGAGATCGTAGCGGGAGCTACAATGAGCAGTTCTTC.